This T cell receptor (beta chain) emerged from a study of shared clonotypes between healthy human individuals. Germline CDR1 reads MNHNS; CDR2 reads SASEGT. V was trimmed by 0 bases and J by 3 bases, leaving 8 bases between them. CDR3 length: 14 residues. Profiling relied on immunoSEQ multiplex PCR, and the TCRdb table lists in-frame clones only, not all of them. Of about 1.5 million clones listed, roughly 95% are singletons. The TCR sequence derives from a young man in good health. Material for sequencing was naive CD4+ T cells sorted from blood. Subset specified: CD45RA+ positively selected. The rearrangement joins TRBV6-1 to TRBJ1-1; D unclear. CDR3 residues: CASSEAHPDTEAFF. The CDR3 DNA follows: TGTGCCAGCAGTGAAGCCCATCCTGACACTGAAGCTTTCTTT.